Below are 2 T cell receptor beta chains sequenced from a single sample in a study of cytomegalovirus exposure and HLA in healthy donors. The PCR contained 60 Vbeta and 13 Jbeta primers. Libraries were prepared by immunoSEQ multiplex PCR; TCRdb keeps only in-frame clonotypes and omits some of them. Its table records approximately 38,000 clones. Sequencing was carried out using PBMCs. Receptors were obtained from a man aged 30 to 39 in good health and CMV-seronegative.

The CDR3 is CASSQDGQTSGTDTQYF. As DNA, the CDR3 is TGTGCCAGCAGCCAAGATGGTCAGACTAGCGGCACAGATACGCAGTATTTT. The J gene is TRBJ2-3, the V gene TRBV4-2, with 8 bases fitting TRBD2. Germline V gives CDR1 LGHNA, CDR2 YNFKEQ. V shed 0 bases and J 1 base; nucleotides not matched to a gene: 6. The CDR3 spans 17 residues.

This chain uses TRBV27 with TRBJ2-7, with 7 bases identical to TRBD2. Germline values: CDR1 MNHEY, CDR2 SMNVEV (reference sequence). The CDR3 totals 16 residues. The junction had 14 bases not matched to a gene; V was cut back by 5 bases and J by 4 bases. The CDR3 loop is CASSPFTGAGRYEQYF. The CDR3 DNA reads as TGTGCCAGCAGTCCCTTCACGGGAGCGGGGCGATACGAGCAGTACTTC.